The clone carrying this TCR beta chain has a handful of counts. The target antigen is unknown. The source of the sample is a study of T-cell memory formation after mild COVID-19. TCRdb reanalysed the 5' RACE reads using MiXCR and keeps one entry per CDR3 protein. The table has about 200,000 distinct CDR3 sequences, about 17% seen once. Findings and limits, study-wide: Within pre-infection memory, some responding clones were found, suggesting cross-reactive memory joined. Of the contracting clones, CD4+ ones lay mainly in CM and EM, and CD8+ ones in EMRA.

The V end lost 3 bases, the J end lost 4 bases, and 19 bases lay between the germline ends. This CDR3 is 17 amino acids long. This sequence was found in an adult woman who had mild COVID-19 (a few samples of this study predate the infection). Cell type and time point are not known. The specimen was PBMCs or a T cell subset sorted from them (not recorded which). This chain links TRBV12-3 or TRBV12-4 with TRBJ1-5; TRBD1 is a possible D gene (6 bases). CDR3 bases: TGTGCCAGCAGTTTTCCCCCGGGGGCAACAGGAAATCAGCCCCAGCATTTT. Protein: CASSFPPGATGNQPQHF.